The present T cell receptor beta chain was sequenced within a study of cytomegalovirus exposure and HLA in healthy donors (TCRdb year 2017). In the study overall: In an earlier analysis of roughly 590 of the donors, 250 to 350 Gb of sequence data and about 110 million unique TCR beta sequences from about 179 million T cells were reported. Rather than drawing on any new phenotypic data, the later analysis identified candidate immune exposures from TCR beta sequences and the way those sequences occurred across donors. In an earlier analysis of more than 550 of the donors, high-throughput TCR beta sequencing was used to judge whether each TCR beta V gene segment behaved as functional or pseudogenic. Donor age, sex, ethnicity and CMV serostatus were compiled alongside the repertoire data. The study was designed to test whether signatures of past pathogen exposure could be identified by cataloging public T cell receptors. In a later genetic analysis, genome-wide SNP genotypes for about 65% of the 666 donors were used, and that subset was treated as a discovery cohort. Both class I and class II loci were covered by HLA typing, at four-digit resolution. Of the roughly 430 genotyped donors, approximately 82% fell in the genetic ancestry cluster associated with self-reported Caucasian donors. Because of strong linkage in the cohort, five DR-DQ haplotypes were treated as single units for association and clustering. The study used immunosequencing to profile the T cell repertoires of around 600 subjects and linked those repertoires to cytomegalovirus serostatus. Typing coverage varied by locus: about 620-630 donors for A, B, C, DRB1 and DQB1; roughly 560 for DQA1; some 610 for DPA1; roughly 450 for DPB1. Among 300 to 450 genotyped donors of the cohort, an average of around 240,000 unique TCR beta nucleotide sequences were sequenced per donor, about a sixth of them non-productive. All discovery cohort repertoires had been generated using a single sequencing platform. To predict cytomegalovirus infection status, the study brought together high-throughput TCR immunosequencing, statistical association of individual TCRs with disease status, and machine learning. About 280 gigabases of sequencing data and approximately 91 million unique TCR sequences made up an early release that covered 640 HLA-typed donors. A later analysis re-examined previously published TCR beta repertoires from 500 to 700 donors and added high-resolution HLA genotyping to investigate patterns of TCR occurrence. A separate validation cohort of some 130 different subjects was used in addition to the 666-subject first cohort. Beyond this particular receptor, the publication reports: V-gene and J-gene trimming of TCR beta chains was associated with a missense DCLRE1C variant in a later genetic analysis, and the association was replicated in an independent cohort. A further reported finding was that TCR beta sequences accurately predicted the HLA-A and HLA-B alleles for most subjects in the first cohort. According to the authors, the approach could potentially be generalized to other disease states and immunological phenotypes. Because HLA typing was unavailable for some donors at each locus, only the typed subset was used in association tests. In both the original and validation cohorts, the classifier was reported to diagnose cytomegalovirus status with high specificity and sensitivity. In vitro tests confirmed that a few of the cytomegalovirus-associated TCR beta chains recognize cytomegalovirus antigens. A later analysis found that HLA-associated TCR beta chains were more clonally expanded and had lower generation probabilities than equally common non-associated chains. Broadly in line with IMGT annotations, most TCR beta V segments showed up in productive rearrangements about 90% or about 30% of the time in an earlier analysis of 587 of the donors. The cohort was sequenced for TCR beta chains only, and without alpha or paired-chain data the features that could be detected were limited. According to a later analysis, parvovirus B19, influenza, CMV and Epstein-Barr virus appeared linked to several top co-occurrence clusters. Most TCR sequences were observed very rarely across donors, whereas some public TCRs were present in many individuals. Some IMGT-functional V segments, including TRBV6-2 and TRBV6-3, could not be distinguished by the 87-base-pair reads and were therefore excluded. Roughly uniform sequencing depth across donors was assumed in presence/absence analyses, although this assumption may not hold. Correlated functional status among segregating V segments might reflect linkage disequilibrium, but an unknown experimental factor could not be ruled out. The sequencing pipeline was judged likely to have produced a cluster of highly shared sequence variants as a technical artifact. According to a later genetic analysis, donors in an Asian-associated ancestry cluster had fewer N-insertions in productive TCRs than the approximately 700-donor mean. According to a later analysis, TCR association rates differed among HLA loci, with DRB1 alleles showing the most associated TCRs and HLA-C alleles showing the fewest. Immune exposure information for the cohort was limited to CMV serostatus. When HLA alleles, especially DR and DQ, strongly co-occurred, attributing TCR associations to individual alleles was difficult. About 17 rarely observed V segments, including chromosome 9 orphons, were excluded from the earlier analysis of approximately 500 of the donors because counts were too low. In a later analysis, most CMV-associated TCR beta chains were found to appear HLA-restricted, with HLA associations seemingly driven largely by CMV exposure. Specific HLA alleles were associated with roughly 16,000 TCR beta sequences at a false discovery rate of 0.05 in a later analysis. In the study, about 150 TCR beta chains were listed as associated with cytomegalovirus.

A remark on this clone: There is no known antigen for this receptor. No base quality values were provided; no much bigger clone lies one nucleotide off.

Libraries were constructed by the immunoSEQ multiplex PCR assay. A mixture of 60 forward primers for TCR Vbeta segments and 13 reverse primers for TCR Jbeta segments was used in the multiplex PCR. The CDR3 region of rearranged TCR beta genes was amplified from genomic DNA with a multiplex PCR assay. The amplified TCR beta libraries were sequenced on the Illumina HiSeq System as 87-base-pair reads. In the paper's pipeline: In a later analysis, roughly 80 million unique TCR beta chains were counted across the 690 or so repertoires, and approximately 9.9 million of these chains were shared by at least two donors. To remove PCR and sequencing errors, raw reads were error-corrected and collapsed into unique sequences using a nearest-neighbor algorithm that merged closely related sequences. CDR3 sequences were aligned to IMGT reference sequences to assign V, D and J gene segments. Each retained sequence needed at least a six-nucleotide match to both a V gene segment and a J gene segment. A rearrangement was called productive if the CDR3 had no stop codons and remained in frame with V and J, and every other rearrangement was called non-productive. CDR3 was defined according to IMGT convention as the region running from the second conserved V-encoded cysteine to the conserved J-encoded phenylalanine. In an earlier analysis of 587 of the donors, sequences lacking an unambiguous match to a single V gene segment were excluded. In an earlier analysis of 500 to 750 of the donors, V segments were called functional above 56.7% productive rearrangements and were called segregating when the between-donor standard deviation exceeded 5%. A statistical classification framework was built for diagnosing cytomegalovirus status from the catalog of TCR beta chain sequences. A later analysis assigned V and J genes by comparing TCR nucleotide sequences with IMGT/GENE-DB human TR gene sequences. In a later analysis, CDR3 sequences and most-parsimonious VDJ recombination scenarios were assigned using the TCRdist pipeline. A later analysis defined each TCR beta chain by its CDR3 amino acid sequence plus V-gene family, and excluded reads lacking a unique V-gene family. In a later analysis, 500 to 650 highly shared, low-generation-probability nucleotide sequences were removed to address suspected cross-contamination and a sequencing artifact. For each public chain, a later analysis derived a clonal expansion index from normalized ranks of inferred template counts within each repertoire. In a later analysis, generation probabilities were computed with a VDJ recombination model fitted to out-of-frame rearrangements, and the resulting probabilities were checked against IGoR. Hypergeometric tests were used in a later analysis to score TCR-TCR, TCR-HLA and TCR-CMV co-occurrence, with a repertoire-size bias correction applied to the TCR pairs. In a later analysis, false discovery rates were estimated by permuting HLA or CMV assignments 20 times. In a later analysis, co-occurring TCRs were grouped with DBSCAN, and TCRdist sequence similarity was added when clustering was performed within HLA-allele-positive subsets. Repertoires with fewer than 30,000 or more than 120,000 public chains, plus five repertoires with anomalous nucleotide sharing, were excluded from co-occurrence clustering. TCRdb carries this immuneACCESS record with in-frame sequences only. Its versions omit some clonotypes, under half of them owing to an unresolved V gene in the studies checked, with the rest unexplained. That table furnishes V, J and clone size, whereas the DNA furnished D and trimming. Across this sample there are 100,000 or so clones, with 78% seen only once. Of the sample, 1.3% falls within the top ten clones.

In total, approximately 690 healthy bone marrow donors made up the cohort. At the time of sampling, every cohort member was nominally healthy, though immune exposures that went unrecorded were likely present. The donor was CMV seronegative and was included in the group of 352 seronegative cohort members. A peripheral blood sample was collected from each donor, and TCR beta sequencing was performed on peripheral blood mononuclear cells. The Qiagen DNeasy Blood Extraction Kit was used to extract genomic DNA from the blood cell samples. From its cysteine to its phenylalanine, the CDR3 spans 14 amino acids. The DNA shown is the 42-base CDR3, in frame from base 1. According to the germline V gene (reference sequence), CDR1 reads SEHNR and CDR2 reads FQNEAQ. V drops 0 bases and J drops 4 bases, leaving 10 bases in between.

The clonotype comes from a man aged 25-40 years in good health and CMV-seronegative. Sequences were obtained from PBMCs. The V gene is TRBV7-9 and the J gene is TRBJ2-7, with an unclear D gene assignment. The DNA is TGTGCCAGCAGCTTAGCGCCGGGTAATTACGAGCAGTACTTC. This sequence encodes CASSLAPGNYEQYF.